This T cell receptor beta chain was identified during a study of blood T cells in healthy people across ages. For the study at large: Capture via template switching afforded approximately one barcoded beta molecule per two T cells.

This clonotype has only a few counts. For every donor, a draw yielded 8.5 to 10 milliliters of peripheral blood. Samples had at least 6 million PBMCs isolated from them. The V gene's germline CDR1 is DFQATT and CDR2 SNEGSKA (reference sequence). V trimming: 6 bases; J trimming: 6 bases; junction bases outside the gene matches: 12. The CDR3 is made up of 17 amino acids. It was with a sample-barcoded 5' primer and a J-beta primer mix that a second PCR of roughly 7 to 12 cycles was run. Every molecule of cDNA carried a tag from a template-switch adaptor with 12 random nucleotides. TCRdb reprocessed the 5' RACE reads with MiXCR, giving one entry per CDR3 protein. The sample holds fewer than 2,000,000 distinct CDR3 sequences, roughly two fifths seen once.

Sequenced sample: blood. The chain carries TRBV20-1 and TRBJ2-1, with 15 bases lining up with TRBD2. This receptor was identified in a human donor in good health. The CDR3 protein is CSAPLGLAGGWGNEQFF. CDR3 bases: TGCAGTGCCCCTTTGGGACTAGCGGGGGGCTGGGGCAATGAGCAGTTCTTC.